What follows are 24 T cell receptor beta chains derived from one specimen sequenced in a study of blood T cell repertoires in COVID-19. Profiled with immunoSEQ multiplex PCR; TCRdb holds only in-frame clones, not every one. Of about 100,000 clones detected, about 82% appear once; the ten largest clones hold under 15%. What was sequenced was peripheral blood. The receptors were gathered from a man aged 45 to 65 with active or convalescent COVID-19.

The chain has TRBV7-2 and TRBJ1-2; 7 positions match TRBD1. The CDR3 has 16 residues. CDR1 and CDR2 (germline): SGHTA, FQGNSA. Trimming at V came to 3 bases and at J to 4 bases, leaving 11 bases not matched to a gene. The CDR3 here is CASSLARIGTAYGYTF. The CDR3 DNA follows: TGTGCCAGCAGCTTGGCCCGAATTGGGACAGCCTATGGCTACACCTTC.

This chain joins TRBV3-1 (or the pseudogene TRBV3-2) and TRBJ1-4; 7 bases match TRBD1. This CDR3 spans 15 amino acids. Germline V gene data show CDR1 as LGHDT and CDR2 as YNNKEL (reference sequence). The V gene end was trimmed by 1 base and the J gene end by 7 bases; junction bases not matched to a gene: 6. The CDR3, as DNA: TGTGCCAGCAGCCAAGTAGAAGGGGGCAGTGAAAAACTGTTTTTT. Translation gives CASSQVEGGSEKLFF.

In its sample, this clone was seen once. The genes are TRBV29-1 and TRBJ2-5; the D gene is possibly TRBD1 (7 bases). This CDR3 region has 14 residues. V lost 6 bases to trimming and J lost 4 bases, with 18 bases between them. CDR1 is SQVTM and CDR2 is ANQGSEA in the germline V gene. CDR3: CSVSSAGQIETQYF. The CDR3 DNA sequence: TGCAGCGTAAGCTCTGCGGGACAGATAGAGACCCAGTACTTC.

The rearrangement links TRBV12-2 to TRBJ2-3; the table calls TRBD2, which could not be checked here. TRBV12-2 counts as a pseudogene. The CDR3 runs 18 residues. The CDR3: CASRSRCGRRSLLDTQYF. The CDR3 DNA reads as TGTGCAAGTCGCTCCCGCTGCGGGAGGCGAAGTCTACTAGATACGCAGTATTTT.

This chain joins TRBV28 and TRBJ1-4; TRBD1 matches 8 bases. The CDR3 is made up of 14 amino acids. Trimming took 6 bases from V and 3 from J; bases not matched to a gene: 3. Per the germline V gene, CDR1 is MDHEN and CDR2 is SYDVKM. CDR3 nucleotides: TGTGCCAGCAGGACAGGGGTCTCTAATGAAAAACTGTTTTTT. This translates into CASRTGVSNEKLFF.

This rearrangement joins TRBV19 to TRBJ1-2; 8 positions match TRBD1. V trimming: 4 bases; J trimming: 4 bases; junction bases outside the gene matches: 8. This CDR3 has 15 residues. Germline CDR1 reads LNHDA; CDR2 reads SQIVND (reference sequence). CDR3 region: CASSTKGTGVYGYTF. The CDR3 coding sequence is TGTGCCAGTAGTACCAAGGGGACAGGAGTCTATGGCTACACCTTC.

The chain carries TRBV11-3 and TRBJ1-5; TRBD1 matches 8 bases. The germline V gene encodes CDR1 SGHNT and CDR2 YENEEA. The CDR3 runs 14 residues. The V segment lost 5 bases and the J segment 2 bases; nucleotides outside the gene matches: 2. The CDR3 DNA follows: TGTGCCAGCAGCCTGGGACAGGGCAATCAGCCCCAGCATTTT. Translating it yields CASSLGQGNQPQHF.

This clone was recorded once. The chain combines TRBV7-2 with TRBJ2-7, with 9 bases matching TRBD2. Germline trimming cut 5 bases from V and 7 bases from J; bases unmatched to any gene: 6. The CDR3 totals 13 residues. Germline CDR1 reads SGHTA; CDR2 reads FQGNSA. As DNA, the CDR3 is TGTGCCAGCAGCCCCCTAGCGGGAATAGAGCAGTACTTC. Its translation: CASSPLAGIEQYF.

The chain carries TRBV2 and TRBJ2-7, with 8 bases that match TRBD1. Germline V lookup: CDR1 SNHLY, CDR2 FYNNEI. The J segment lost 1 base and the V segment lost 4 bases, leaving 3 bases of the junction unmatched. This CDR3 spans 14 amino acids. CDR3 sequence: CASSADRGSYEQYF. The CDR3 DNA is TGTGCCAGCAGTGCCGACAGGGGATCCTACGAGCAGTACTTC.

The chain uses TRBV28 and TRBJ1-3; possible D gene TRBD1, 6 bases. The CDR3 covers 12 residues. Trimming stripped 4 bases from V and 10 bases from J, with 11 bases between. CDR1 and CDR2 (germline): MDHEN, SYDVKM. In nucleotides, the CDR3 is TGTGCCAGCAGTTCCTTCAGGGGTACCATATATTTT. Amino acid sequence: CASSSFRGTIYF.

This chain uses TRBV4-1 with TRBJ1-4; TRBD1 might be the D (5 bases). Germline loops: CDR1 MGHRA, CDR2 YSYEKL. Trimming left V 0 bases short and J 8 bases short, with 16 bases between. This CDR3 comprises 16 residues. CDR3 sequence: CASSQDYGQGGEKLFF. CDR3 bases: TGCGCCAGCAGCCAAGATTATGGGCAGGGTGGGGAAAAACTGTTTTTT.

The genes are TRBV4-1 and TRBJ1-2, with 10 bases lining up with TRBD1. Per the germline V gene, CDR1 is MGHRA and CDR2 is YSYEKL. The CDR3 sequence is 18 residues long. Trimming at V came to 0 bases and at J to 4 bases, leaving 11 bases not matched to a gene. The CDR3 sequence is CASSQDPWGTGEIYGYTF. The CDR3 region has the DNA TGCGCCAGCAGCCAAGATCCCTGGGGGACAGGGGAGATCTATGGCTACACCTTC.

The V call is TRBV24-1, the J call TRBJ2-3, with D possibly being TRBD2 (6 bases). CDR3 length: 16 amino acids. Between the trimmed V and J ends, which lost 2 bases and 5 bases, there was a span of 16 bases. The germline V gene encodes CDR1 KGHDR and CDR2 SFDVKD. CDR3 amino acids: CATSDSSGEGKDTQYF. The CDR3 DNA sequence: TGTGCCACCAGTGATTCCTCGGGAGAAGGAAAAGATACGCAGTATTTT.

CDR3 in amino acids: CTSSQDIRWAGWGKTQYF. The DNA for the CDR3 is TGCACCAGCAGCCAAGATATAAGGTGGGCGGGATGGGGGAAGACCCAGTACTTC. The genes are TRBV1 and TRBJ2-5; TRBD2 was called by the table and not checked on the DNA. TRBV1 constitutes a pseudogene. The length of the CDR3 is 18 residues.

The rearrangement joins TRBV20-1 to TRBJ1-1; weak D call: TRBD1 (6 bases). The CDR3 runs 11 residues. The V end lost 1 base, the J end lost 10 bases, and 10 bases lay between the germline ends. Per the germline V gene, CDR1 is DFQATT and CDR2 is SNEGSKA (reference sequence). CDR3: CSARVGARAFF. CDR3 nucleotides: TGCAGTGCTAGAGTGGGGGCTCGAGCTTTCTTT.

J is TRBJ2-1 and V is TRBV5-1; 7 positions match TRBD1. In germline, CDR1 is SGHRS, CDR2 YFSETQ. V was clipped by 1 base and J by 7 bases; unmatched bases: 5. The CDR3 extends over 14 amino acids. The CDR3 region is CASSLTGVRNEQFF. The CDR3 DNA reads as TGCGCCAGCAGCTTGACAGGGGTTAGGAATGAGCAGTTCTTC.

The rearrangement joins TRBV4-1 to TRBJ2-3, with TRBD2 matching 11 bases. The CDR3 contains 16 residues. Per the germline V gene, CDR1 is MGHRA and CDR2 is YSYEKL. V lost 5 bases, J lost 0 bases, and 4 bases stayed unmatched. CDR3 protein: CASSAASGRSTDTQYF. The DNA of the CDR3 is TGCGCCAGCAGCGCCGCTAGCGGGAGGAGCACAGATACGCAGTATTTT.

This clone appeared a few times. The rearrangement links TRBV27 to TRBJ2-1; 9 bases align to TRBD2. The CDR3 loop spans 16 amino acids. Germline V gene sequence: CDR1 MNHEY, CDR2 SMNVEV (reference sequence). V shed 1 base and J 5 bases; nucleotides not matched to a gene: 6. This CDR3 reads CASSLYSGSGHNEQFF. CDR3 nucleotide sequence: TGTGCCAGCAGTTTATATAGCGGGAGCGGCCACAATGAGCAGTTCTTC.

V usage is TRBV5-6 and J usage is TRBJ2-7; no definite D call. The CDR3 length is 12 residues. The V end lost 4 bases, the J end lost 2 bases, and 7 bases lay between the germline ends. Per germline, CDR1 SGHDT and CDR2 YYEEEE. DNA of the CDR3: TGTGCCAGCAGCATGAGGACCTACGAGCAGTACTTC. It codes for CASSMRTYEQYF.

V is TRBV19 and J is TRBJ1-2, with D unresolved. CDR3 length equals 15 residues. V shed 1 base and J shed 0 bases, with 9 bases lying between them. Germline CDR1 and CDR2: LNHDA and SQIVND (reference sequence). The CDR3 loop reads CASSIVQATNYGYTF. The CDR3 DNA reads as TGTGCCAGTAGTATAGTCCAGGCAACTAACTATGGCTACACCTTC.

The chain carries TRBV14 and TRBJ2-1; 7 bases agree with TRBD2. CDR3 size: 16 residues. The germline CDR1 and CDR2 sequences are SGHDN and FVKESK. Trimming removed 0 bases from V and 8 bases from J; junction bases left unmatched: 10. The DNA for the CDR3 is TGTGCCAGCAGCCAAGATGTGGTCGGCGGGAGTGATGAGCAGTTCTTC. This sequence encodes CASSQDVVGGSDEQFF.

The chain carries TRBV15 and TRBJ2-7; the D gene is possibly TRBD1 (6 bases). V lost 0 bases, J lost 3 bases, and 12 bases lay in between. Per the germline V gene, CDR1 is LNHNV and CDR2 is YYDKDF (reference sequence). The CDR3 is 15 amino acids. CDR3 loop: CATSREQGLGYEQYF. In DNA, the CDR3 is TGTGCCACCAGCAGAGAGCAGGGGCTAGGCTACGAGCAGTACTTC.

This clone was seen only a few times. In DNA, the CDR3 is TGTGCCAGTACCCTGACAGGGGGCTTCTCTTTTTCGGGCGGCTACACCTTC. Its translation: CASTLTGGFSFSGGYTF. V is TRBV19 and J is TRBJ1-2; 10 nucleotides line up with TRBD1. The CDR3 has 17 residues. The germline V gene has CDR1 LNHDA and CDR2 SQIVND (reference sequence). V gave up 7 bases and J gave up 8 bases; unmatched junction bases: 19.

The genes are TRBV5-1 and TRBJ1-1, with D possibly TRBD1 on 6 matching bases. V dropped 0 bases and J dropped 5 bases, with 14 bases sitting between them. Germline CDR1 and CDR2: SGHRS and YFSETQ. The length of the CDR3 is 15 residues. The CDR3 DNA reads TGCGCCAGCAGCTTGGCCCTGGGGGGGCCAACTGAAGCTTTCTTT. Translated, it gives CASSLALGGPTEAFF.